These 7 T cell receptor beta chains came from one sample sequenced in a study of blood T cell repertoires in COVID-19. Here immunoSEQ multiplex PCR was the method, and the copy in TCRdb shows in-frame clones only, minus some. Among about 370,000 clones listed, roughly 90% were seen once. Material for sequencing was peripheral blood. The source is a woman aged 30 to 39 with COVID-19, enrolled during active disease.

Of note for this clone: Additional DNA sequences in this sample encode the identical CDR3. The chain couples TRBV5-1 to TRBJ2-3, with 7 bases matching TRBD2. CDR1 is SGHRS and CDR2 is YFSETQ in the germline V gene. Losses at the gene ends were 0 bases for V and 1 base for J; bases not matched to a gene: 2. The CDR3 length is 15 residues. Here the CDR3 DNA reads TGCGCCAGCAGCTTGGGCGGGGGACGCACAGATACGCAGTATTTT. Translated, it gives CASSLGGGRTDTQYF.

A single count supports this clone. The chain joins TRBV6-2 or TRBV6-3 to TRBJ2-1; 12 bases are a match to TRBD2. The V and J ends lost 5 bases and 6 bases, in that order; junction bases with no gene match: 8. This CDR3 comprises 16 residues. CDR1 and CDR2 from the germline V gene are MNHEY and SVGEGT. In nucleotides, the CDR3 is TGTGCCAGCAGTCTAACTGGACTAGCGGGGTTCAATGAGCAGTTCTTC. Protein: CASSLTGLAGFNEQFF.

The CDR3 sequence: CASTGTGETQYF. In DNA, the CDR3 is TGTGCCAGCACAGGGACAGGAGAGACCCAGTACTTC. The V gene is TRBV5-4, the J gene TRBJ2-5; TRBD1 matches at 8 bases. The CDR3 consists of 12 residues. J was trimmed by 4 bases and V by 6 bases; bases with no gene match: 2. From germline, CDR1 is SGHNT and CDR2 YYREEE (reference sequence).

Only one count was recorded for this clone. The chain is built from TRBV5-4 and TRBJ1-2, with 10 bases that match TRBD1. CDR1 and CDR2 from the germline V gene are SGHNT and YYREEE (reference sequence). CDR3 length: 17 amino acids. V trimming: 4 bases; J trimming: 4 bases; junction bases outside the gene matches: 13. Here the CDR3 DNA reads TGTGCCAGCAGCCCCCCGCTTAAGGGACAGGGGATCTATGGCTACACCTTC. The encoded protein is CASSPPLKGQGIYGYTF.

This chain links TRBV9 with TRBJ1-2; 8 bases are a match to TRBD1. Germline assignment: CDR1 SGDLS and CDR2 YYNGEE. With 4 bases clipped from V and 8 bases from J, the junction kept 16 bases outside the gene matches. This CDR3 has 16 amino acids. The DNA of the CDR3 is TGTGCCAGCAGCATCCATACCGGGACAGGCGGGGACGGCTACACCTTC. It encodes CASSIHTGTGGDGYTF.

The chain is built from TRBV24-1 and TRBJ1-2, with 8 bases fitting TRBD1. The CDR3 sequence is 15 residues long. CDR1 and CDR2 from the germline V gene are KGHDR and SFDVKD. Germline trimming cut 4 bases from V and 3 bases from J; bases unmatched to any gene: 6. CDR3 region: CATSDPGQGDYGYTF. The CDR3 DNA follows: TGTGCCACCAGTGACCCCGGACAGGGTGACTATGGCTACACCTTC.

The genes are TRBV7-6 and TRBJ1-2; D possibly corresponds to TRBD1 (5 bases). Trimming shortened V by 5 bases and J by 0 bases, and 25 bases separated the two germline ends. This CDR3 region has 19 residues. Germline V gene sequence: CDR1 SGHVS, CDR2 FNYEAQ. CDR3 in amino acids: CASSPQRGEEVSANYGYTF. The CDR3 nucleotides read TGTGCCAGCAGCCCCCAGCGAGGGGAGGAGGTTTCGGCTAACTATGGCTACACCTTC.